This T cell receptor (beta chain) emerged from a study of CD8 T cells in Susac syndrome. With random hexamers, roughly 0.5 to 1 ug RNA was reverse transcribed. MiXCR, run by TCRdb on the immunoSEQ multiplex PCR reads, gives a single entry per CDR3 protein. The sample contains 110,000 or so distinct CDR3 sequences, about 96% of which appear only once. The material sequenced was CD4+ T cells from PBMCs. This sequence originates from a human donor in good health.

The CDR3 region has the DNA TGCGCCAGCAGCGGTCCACAGGGGGCGGGCAATCAGCCCCAGCATTTT. Protein sequence: CASSGPQGAGNQPQHF. The chain is built from TRBV23-1 and TRBJ1-5; the match to TRBD1 covers 9 bases. TRBV23-1 is labeled an ORF, and its function is uncertain. This CDR3 comprises 16 residues. J was trimmed by 2 bases and V by 6 bases; bases with no gene match: 8.